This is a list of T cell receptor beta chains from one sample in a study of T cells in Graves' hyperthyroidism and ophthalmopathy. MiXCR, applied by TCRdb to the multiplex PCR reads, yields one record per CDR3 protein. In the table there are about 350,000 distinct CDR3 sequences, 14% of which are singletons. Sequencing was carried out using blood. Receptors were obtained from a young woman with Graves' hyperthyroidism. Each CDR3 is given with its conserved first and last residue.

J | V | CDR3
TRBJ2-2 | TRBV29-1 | CSAEGPGELFF
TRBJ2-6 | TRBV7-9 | CASTSGQSGANVLTF
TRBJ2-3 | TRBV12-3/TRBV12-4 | CASTGLRRATDTQYF
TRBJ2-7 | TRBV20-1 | CSGPLAGVGEQYF
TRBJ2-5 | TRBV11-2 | CASSPTPGTKRAYF
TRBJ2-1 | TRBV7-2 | CASSPERERGQREQFF
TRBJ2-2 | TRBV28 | CASWKWTPTGELFF
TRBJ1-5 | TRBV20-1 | CSASWGGTGEPQHF
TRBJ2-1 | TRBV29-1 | CSVRERGTVEQFF
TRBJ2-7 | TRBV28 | CASSLSWGAGGEYEQYF
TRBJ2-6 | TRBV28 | CASSSKTSGANVLTF
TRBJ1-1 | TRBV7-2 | CASSLYKATEAFF
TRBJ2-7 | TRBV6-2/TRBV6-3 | CASSSREDSSYEQYF
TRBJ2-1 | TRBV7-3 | CASRGEGFYNEQFF
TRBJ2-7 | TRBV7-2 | CASSLRQGKYEQYF
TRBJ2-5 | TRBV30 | CAWSHNEHAAKYF
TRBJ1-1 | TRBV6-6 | CASSYRGRADTEAFF
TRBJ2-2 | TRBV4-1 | CASSSARVIGTGELFF
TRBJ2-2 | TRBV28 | CASTGQRARGELFF
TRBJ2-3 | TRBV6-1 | CASSEGQYETRDTQYF
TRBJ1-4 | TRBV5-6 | CASSLRPAGEKLFF
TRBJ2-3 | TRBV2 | CASRAGVRTDTQYF
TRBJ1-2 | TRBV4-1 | CASSQGQAVGYGYTF
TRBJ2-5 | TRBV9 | CASSVGVGGETQYF
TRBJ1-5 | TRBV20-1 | CSARDLRREMNQPQHF
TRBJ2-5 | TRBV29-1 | CSVVQDHYQETQYF
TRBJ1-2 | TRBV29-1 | CSVGTGNYGYTF
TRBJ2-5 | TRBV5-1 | CASSLPRLAGEGETQYF
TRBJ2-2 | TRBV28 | CASSFLSSGELFF
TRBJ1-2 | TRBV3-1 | CASSRIRGHWRGYTF
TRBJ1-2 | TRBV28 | CASSFSHAELFGYTF
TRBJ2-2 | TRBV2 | CASRGTAATGELFF